This section outlines one T cell receptor beta chain sequence together with its context. Its antigen is unidentified. Preparation of the TCRbeta library was carried out with unique molecular identifiers. MiXCR, applied by TCRdb to the PCR reads, yields one record per CDR3 protein. Of around 300,000 distinct CDR3 sequences in the sample, nearly 8% were seen once. The sample originates from a study of T-cell reconstitution after alpha-beta-depleted transplantation in children. Study-wide points: At the one-year point after transplant, T-cell counts and TCRbeta diversity were found to come mostly from T cells that had been newly produced. Some patients showed high day-60 TCRbeta diversity, which derived from surviving recipient T cells and thymic progenitors. Alpha-beta T cells present about two months after transplant were reported to originate from several hundred expanded graft clones.

Sequenced here: peripheral blood, sampled 360 days after TCRalphabeta/CD19-depleted stem cell transplant. The sequence was collected from a female patient aged 2-15 years who had a stem cell transplant for Fanconi anemia, so the T cells may come from the graft donor.

The CDR3 nucleotides read TGCAGTGCTCCCCCCGGAGGGGGCTACACTGAAGCTTTCTTT. It specifies CSAPPGGGYTEAFF. The rearrangement uses TRBV20-1 and TRBJ1-1; 7 nucleotides line up with TRBD1. V trimming: 5 bases; J trimming: 3 bases; junction bases outside the gene matches: 9. Germline CDR1 reads DFQATT; CDR2 reads SNEGSKA (reference sequence). This CDR3 is built from 14 residues.